Listed below are T cell receptor beta chains from one sample, sequenced in a study of a mutant IDH1 vaccine in newly diagnosed glioma. No antigen has been assigned to these receptors. Profiling relied on immunoSEQ multiplex PCR, and the TCRdb table lists in-frame clones only, not all of them. The table includes 60,000 or so clones, about nine tenths detected once. Sequencing was performed on PBMCs, taken from a glioma patient whose treatment included an IDH1 peptide vaccine. Source of these receptors: a man aged 35 to 55 with glioma. CDR3s include the opening cysteine and the closing phenylalanine or tryptophan. Each record gives: V gene, J gene, CDR3 protein.

V: TRBV27
J: TRBJ1-1
CDR3: CASSWTPGSGTEAFF

V: TRBV5-6
J: TRBJ1-1
CDR3: CASSLRLTGTEGTEAFF

V: TRBV5-1
J: TRBJ1-1
CDR3: CASSLEQGRNTEAFF

V: TRBV19
J: TRBJ2-6
CDR3: CASSGQGLLSGANVLTF

V: TRBV7-2
J: TRBJ2-1
CDR3: CASSLGAGHHNEQFF

V: TRBV28
J: TRBJ2-7
CDR3: CASSTNYYEQYF

V: TRBV29-1
J: TRBJ2-2
CDR3: CSVYLDRNTGELFF

V: TRBV11-1
J: TRBJ2-7
CDR3: CASSGSFGTGSNEQYF

V: TRBV10-1
J: TRBJ1-6
CDR3: CASSDRVDSPLHF

V: TRBV5-6
J: TRBJ1-1
CDR3: CASSLVGQGSNTEAFF

V: TRBV5-6
J: TRBJ2-5
CDR3: CASSLIPRQGTETQYF

V: TRBV7-2
J: TRBJ2-6
CDR3: CASSSLSGANVLTF

V: TRBV10-3
J: TRBJ1-4
CDR3: CAISDKGPNEKLFF

V: TRBV5-1
J: TRBJ2-3
CDR3: CASSLPQNGDTQYF

V: TRBV19
J: TRBJ1-1
CDR3: CASSRSSDSAAFF

V: TRBV19
J: TRBJ1-6
CDR3: CASSIGGNNSPLHF

V: TRBV5-4
J: TRBJ2-4
CDR3: CASSPDPGGAKNIQYF

V: TRBV5-4
J: TRBJ1-1
CDR3: CASSLEGANTEAFF

V: TRBV27
J: TRBJ1-1
CDR3: CASRGWGGNTEAFF

V: TRBV27
J: TRBJ1-2
CDR3: CASSFSGGIDGYTF

V: TRBV29-1
J: TRBJ2-1
CDR3: CSVQAGGTYNEQFF

V: TRBV7-8
J: TRBJ2-1
CDR3: CASSSRGRGNEQFF

V: TRBV27
J: TRBJ2-5
CDR3: CASSLNSARSQYF

V: TRBV19
J: TRBJ1-2
CDR3: CASRDRRDGYTF

V: TRBV28
J: TRBJ2-3
CDR3: CASSPRSGSTDTQYF

V: TRBV5-1
J: TRBJ1-2
CDR3: CASSFRDGYGYTF

V: TRBV5-1
J: TRBJ2-5
CDR3: CASSLAGTSGETQYF

V: TRBV2
J: TRBJ1-2
CDR3: CASSEATGIYGYTF

V: TRBV29-1
J: TRBJ1-5
CDR3: CSVGTAPSGPQHF